This T cell receptor beta chain was profiled in a study of long-term antiretroviral therapy in people with HIV. Researchers ran immunoSEQ v3.0 at survey level. Method: immunoSEQ multiplex PCR; TCRdb's copy keeps in-frame clones and lacks some. The sample lists over 30,000 clones, roughly 79% seen once, with about 3.5% in the top ten. Trimming removed 5 bases at V and 3 bases at J, with 11 bases between. Looked up from germline, CDR1 is SGHAT and CDR2 is FQNNGV. This CDR3 is 13 amino acids long. This clone came up a few times. This TCR derives from a man aged 45-65 years with HIV. The V gene is TRBV11-2, the J gene TRBJ2-7; maybe TRBD2 (5 bases). The material was unsorted PBMCs, obtained 3 years after starting antiretroviral therapy. The CDR3 reads CASSGWEYYEQYF. The DNA of the CDR3 is TGTGCCAGCAGCGGCTGGGAGTACTACGAGCAGTACTTC.